The present entry profiles one T cell receptor beta chain with its context. Isolation per sample recovered at least 7 million PBMCs. The data stem from a study of blood T cells in healthy people across ages. Together with a sample-barcoded 5' primer, a J-beta primer mix was included in a second PCR lasting roughly 6 to 12 cycles. TCRdb passed the 5' RACE reads through MiXCR, listing each CDR3 protein once. This table has hundreds of thousands of distinct CDR3 sequences, 35% to 45% appearing once. The CDR3 covers 15 residues. CDR1 and CDR2 (germline): DFQATT, SNEGSKA (reference sequence). V lost 6 bases, J lost 0 bases, and 16 bases lay in between.

The receptor comes from a woman in her fifties or sixties in good health. The specimen sequenced was blood. The chain recombines TRBV20-1 with TRBJ2-3, with D maybe TRBD2 (5 bases). The CDR3 nucleotides read TGCAGTGCCCCAGACGAGCGGCCCAGCACAGATACGCAGTATTTT. Translated: CSAPDERPSTDTQYF.